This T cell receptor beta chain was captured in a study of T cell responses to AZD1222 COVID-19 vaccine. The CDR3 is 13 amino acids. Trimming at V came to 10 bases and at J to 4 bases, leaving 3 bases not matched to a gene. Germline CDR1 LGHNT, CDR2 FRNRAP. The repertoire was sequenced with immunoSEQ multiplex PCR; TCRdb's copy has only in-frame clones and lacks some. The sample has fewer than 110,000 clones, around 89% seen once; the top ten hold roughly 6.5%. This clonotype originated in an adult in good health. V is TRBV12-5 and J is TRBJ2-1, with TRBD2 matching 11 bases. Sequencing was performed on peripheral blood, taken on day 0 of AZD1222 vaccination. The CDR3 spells CATGTSGYNEQFF. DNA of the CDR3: TGTGCTACGGGGACTAGCGGATACAATGAGCAGTTCTTC.